These 24 T cell receptor beta chains were sequenced from one sample in a study of blood T cell repertoires in COVID-19. Some clones are missing from TCRdb's copy, which holds only in-frame ones; the method was immunoSEQ multiplex PCR. The sample lists roughly 200,000 clones, roughly 84% occurring once. Sequenced material: peripheral blood. Source of these receptors: a man in his fifties or sixties with COVID-19, enrolled during active disease.

CDR3: CASSLGGQPASLNTEAFF. CDR3 in DNA: TGTGCCAGCAGCTTGGGGGGACAGCCGGCCTCTTTGAACACTGAAGCTTTCTTT. The chain combines TRBV5-4 with TRBJ1-1; 7 bases match TRBD1. CDR3 length equals 18 residues. Germline V CDR1 and CDR2: SGHNT, YYREEE (reference sequence). The trim removed 0 bases at V and 0 bases at J, leaving 11 bases unmatched.

The CDR3 loop is CASRMGLNQPQHF. CDR3 DNA: TGTGCCAGTAGAATGGGCCTTAATCAGCCCCAGCATTTT. This chain joins TRBV19 and TRBJ1-5; no clear D gene. V shed 6 bases and J shed 4 bases, with 10 bases lying between them. The germline V gene encodes CDR1 LNHDA and CDR2 SQIVND (reference sequence). The CDR3 is 13 amino acids.

The gene calls are TRBV24-1 and TRBJ2-7; TRBD1 matches at 8 bases. Per germline, CDR1 KGHDR and CDR2 SFDVKD. With 2 bases clipped from V and 4 bases from J, the junction kept 6 bases outside the gene matches. The CDR3 spans 15 residues. CDR3 sequence: CATSDWKTGAYEQYF. The CDR3 nucleotides read TGTGCCACCAGTGATTGGAAGACAGGGGCATACGAGCAGTACTTC.

The gene calls are TRBV18 and TRBJ2-1; D possibly corresponds to TRBD2 (5 bases). V lost 6 bases, J lost 8 bases, and 8 bases lay in between. Germline loops: CDR1 KGHSH, CDR2 LQKENI. The length of the CDR3 is 11 residues. CDR3 DNA: TGTGCCAGCTCGGCGGAGGATGAGCAGTTCTTC. Amino acid sequence: CASSAEDEQFF.

This clone was counted once. The V and J genes are TRBV25-1 and TRBJ2-3, with 8 positions matching TRBD1. The CDR3 spans 13 residues. Germline V gene sequence: CDR1 MGHDK, CDR2 SYGVNS. V lost 7 bases and J lost 1; bases outside the gene matches: 1. The CDR3 sequence: CASKGQGTDTQYF. In nucleotides, the CDR3 is TGTGCCAGCAAGGGACAGGGCACAGATACGCAGTATTTT.

The rearrangement links TRBV6-4 to TRBJ2-1; 10 positions match TRBD2. There are 15 residues in the CDR3. The germline CDR1 and CDR2 sequences are MRHNA and SNTAGT. J was trimmed by 8 bases and V by 1 base; bases with no gene match: 5. CDR3 region: CASSDLSGRAYEQFF. CDR3 sequence (DNA): TGTGCCAGCAGTGACTTGAGCGGGAGGGCCTATGAGCAGTTCTTC.

J is TRBJ1-5 and V is TRBV19; tentatively, D is TRBD1 (6 bases). Germline V gene lookup returns CDR1 LNHDA and CDR2 SQIVND (reference sequence). V lost 4 bases to trimming and J lost 5 bases, with 12 bases between them. The CDR3 totals 14 residues. The CDR3 loop reads CASSRAGEYQPQHF. CDR3 coding DNA: TGTGCCAGTAGTAGGGCAGGGGAGTATCAGCCCCAGCATTTT.

V and J are TRBV12-5 and TRBJ1-4; TRBD1 is a possible D gene (6 bases). V was clipped by 6 bases and J by 11 bases, with 16 bases between them. The CDR3 covers 13 residues. Germline V gives CDR1 LGHNT, CDR2 FRNRAP. In DNA, the CDR3 is TGTGCTAGTGGCCTTAATCAGGGGCAGAAACTGTTTTTT. It specifies CASGLNQGQKLFF.

The chain couples TRBV7-9 to TRBJ2-1; 9 positions match TRBD2. In germline, CDR1 is SEHNR, CDR2 FQNEAQ (reference sequence). V lost 3 bases and J lost 7; bases outside the gene matches: 13. The CDR3 totals 17 residues. CDR3 bases: TGTGCCAGCAGCTTGAGGGGCGGGAGGGCCCTCTCGAATGAGCAGTTCTTC. It is translated as CASSLRGGRALSNEQFF.

This rearrangement joins TRBV10-3 to TRBJ2-3; 7 nucleotides agree with TRBD2. This CDR3 spans 13 amino acids. The V segment lost 4 bases and the J segment 5 bases; nucleotides outside the gene matches: 3. Germline loops: CDR1 ENHRY, CDR2 SYGVKD. CDR3 sequence (DNA): TGTGCCATCAGTGTTGCGGGAGAAGATACGCAGTATTTT. This encodes CAISVAGEDTQYF.

J is TRBJ2-3 and V is TRBV7-2; D gene ambiguous. The CDR3 loop spans 11 amino acids. Trimming pared 7 bases from V and 7 bases from J, leaving 9 bases between. Germline lookup yields CDR1 SGHTA and CDR2 FQGNSA. This chain's CDR3 is CASTPHYTQYF. In DNA form, the CDR3 reads TGTGCCAGCACCCCACATTATACGCAGTATTTT.

The chain couples TRBV4-3 to TRBJ1-2, with 12 positions matching TRBD1. V lost 5 bases, J lost 2 bases, and 3 bases stayed unmatched. Germline values: CDR1 LGHNA, CDR2 YSLEER. This CDR3 is 15 amino acids long. Written as DNA, the CDR3 is TGCGCCAGCAGCGCCGGGACAGGGGGCAACTATGGCTACACCTTC. Protein sequence: CASSAGTGGNYGYTF.

V gene TRBV5-6 combines with J gene TRBJ2-1; the D gene is possibly TRBD2 (7 bases). CDR3 length: 16 amino acids. Germline V gives CDR1 SGHDT, CDR2 YYEEEE. V was pared by 0 bases and J by 2 bases, with 12 bases between. CDR3 amino acids: CASSLVAGAAYNEQFF. The CDR3 DNA is TGTGCCAGCAGCTTGGTTGCGGGGGCAGCCTACAATGAGCAGTTCTTC.

This chain uses TRBV7-3 with TRBJ1-2, with 10 bases aligning to TRBD1. The V segment lost 2 bases and the J segment 8 bases; nucleotides outside the gene matches: 14. This CDR3 contains 17 residues. Germline V gives CDR1 SGHTA, CDR2 FQGTGA. CDR3 in DNA: TGTGCCAGCAGCTTATGGGACAGGGGTGAAGGGGCTGACGGCTACACCTTC. Translating gives CASSLWDRGEGADGYTF.

J is TRBJ1-1 and V is TRBV19; TRBD1 matches 8 bases. Trimming removed 4 bases from V and 1 base from J; junction bases left unmatched: 5. Per germline, CDR1 LNHDA and CDR2 SQIVND (reference sequence). CDR3 size: 15 residues. The CDR3 reads CASSTLDRENTEAFF. The CDR3 DNA is TGTGCCAGTAGTACCTTGGACAGGGAGAACACTGAAGCTTTCTTT.

The rearrangement joins TRBV27 to TRBJ2-3, with D possibly being TRBD2 (5 bases). The CDR3 extends over 18 amino acids. The V gene's germline CDR1 is MNHEY and CDR2 SMNVEV (reference sequence). V lost 6 bases to trimming and J lost 4 bases, with 26 bases between them. The CDR3 sequence is CASRRTGRGGFISDTQYF. The CDR3 DNA sequence: TGTGCCAGCAGGCGTACTGGCCGTGGAGGTTTCATTTCAGATACGCAGTATTTT.

This clone occurred a few times. The chain uses TRBV5-4 and TRBJ2-2; D is perhaps TRBD1 (6 bases). The ends were cut back, 3 bases at V and 6 bases at J, with 15 bases in the middle. The CDR3 is 15 amino acids. Germline loops: CDR1 SGHNT, CDR2 YYREEE (reference sequence). The chain's CDR3 is CASSSWGQGPGELFF. The CDR3 DNA sequence: TGTGCCAGCAGCTCGTGGGGGCAGGGCCCCGGGGAGCTGTTTTTT.

The rearrangement joins TRBV20-1 to TRBJ2-3; 9 bases agree with TRBD2. CDR1 is DFQATT and CDR2 is SNEGSKA in the germline V gene (reference sequence). The CDR3 sequence is 14 residues long. Trimming cost V 3 bases and J 4 bases; bases outside gene matches: 5. The CDR3, as DNA: TGCAGTGCTAGTGCGCGGGAGGGGGCAGATACGCAGTATTTT. Translating it yields CSASAREGADTQYF.

The V and J genes are TRBV14 and TRBJ1-1; 8 bases align to TRBD1. V dropped 3 bases and J dropped 0; count of bases not matched to a gene: 3. This CDR3 comprises 15 residues. Germline V gene lookup returns CDR1 SGHDN and CDR2 FVKESK. For the CDR3, the DNA is TGTGCCAGCAGCCACTACAGGGGGGTGAACACTGAAGCTTTCTTT. Protein: CASSHYRGVNTEAFF.

V and J are TRBV3-1 (or the pseudogene TRBV3-2) and TRBJ2-3, with 10 bases aligning to TRBD2. The CDR3 contains 20 residues. V lost 0 bases to trimming and J lost 0 bases; unmatched junction nucleotides: 12. Germline-derived CDR1 and CDR2 are LGHDT and YNNKEL (reference sequence). The CDR3 reads CASSQEGWGTSEASTDTQYF. In nucleotides, the CDR3 is TGTGCCAGCAGCCAAGAGGGTTGGGGGACTAGCGAAGCTAGCACAGATACGCAGTATTTT.

This chain joins TRBV19 and TRBJ2-2; no reliable D call. The germline V gene encodes CDR1 LNHDA and CDR2 SQIVND (reference sequence). V lost 10 bases, J lost 9 bases, and 12 bases lay in between. The CDR3 contains 11 residues. The CDR3: CATTENWELFF. The CDR3 nucleotides are TGTGCCACAACAGAGAACTGGGAGCTGTTTTTT. Looking up the rest from reference TRBV19 and TRBJ2-2 gives the full variable domain: DGGITQSPKYLFRKEGQNVTLSCEQNLNHDAMYWYRQDPGQGLRLIYYSQIVNDFQKGDIAEGYSVSREKKESFPLTVTSAQKNPTAFYLCATTENWELFFGEGSRLTVL.

The J gene is TRBJ1-1, the V gene TRBV11-2, with 8 bases fitting TRBD1. V gave up 5 bases and J gave up 3 bases; unmatched junction bases: 8. Looked up from germline, CDR1 is SGHAT and CDR2 is FQNNGV. The CDR3 is 15 amino acids. DNA of the CDR3: TGTGCCAGCAGCCCCAGACAGGGGCGGGACACTGAAGCTTTCTTT. Its protein product is CASSPRQGRDTEAFF.

The chain recombines TRBV2 with TRBJ2-1, with TRBD2 matching 8 bases. Germline CDR1 reads SNHLY; CDR2 reads FYNNEI. The CDR3 contains 14 residues. Trimming removed 9 bases from V and 4 bases from J; junction bases left unmatched: 8. CDR3 sequence reads: CASNSGTGYNEQFF. The CDR3, as DNA: TGTGCCAGTAATAGCGGGACCGGATACAATGAGCAGTTCTTC.

This rearrangement joins TRBV7-2 to TRBJ2-3, with D tentatively TRBD1 (5 bases). Deletions cut 8 bases from V and 0 bases from J, with 9 bases between. Germline CDR1 SGHTA, CDR2 FQGNSA. There are 13 residues in the CDR3. For the CDR3, the DNA is TGTGCCAGCCGAAGGGGTAGCACAGATACGCAGTATTTT. Translation: CASRRGSTDTQYF. Supplemented by reference TRBV7-2 and TRBJ2-3, the full variable domain reads GAGVSQSPSNKVTEKGKDVELRCDPISGHTALYWYRQSLGQGLEFLIYFQGNSAPDKSGLPSDRFSAERTGGSVSTLTIQRTQQEDSAVYLCASRRGSTDTQYFGPGTRLTVL.